This passage covers 26 T cell receptor beta chains from one sample sequenced in a study of blood T cell repertoires in COVID-19. Profiling relied on immunoSEQ multiplex PCR, and the TCRdb table lists in-frame clones only, not all of them. The sample records about 140,000 clones, 88% being singletons. What was sequenced was peripheral blood. The source of these receptors is a human donor with COVID-19, enrolled during active disease. The donor label of this sample is uncertain.

V and J are TRBV9 and TRBJ1-1; D is undetermined. The CDR3 runs 13 residues. Per germline, CDR1 SGDLS and CDR2 YYNGEE. Trimming removed 0 bases from V and 1 base from J, with 4 bases in between. CDR3 region: CASSVDTNTEAFF. The CDR3 nucleotides read TGTGCCAGCAGCGTAGACACGAACACTGAAGCTTTCTTT.

The chain is built from TRBV6-5 and TRBJ1-4, with a weak D call TRBD1 (6 bases). This CDR3 is built from 15 residues. The V gene's germline CDR1 is MNHEY and CDR2 SVGAGI. The V and J ends lost 5 bases and 6 bases respectively, with 16 bases between them. CDR3 sequence: CASSIGGALYEKLFF. As DNA, the CDR3 is TGTGCCAGCAGTATCGGGGGGGCGTTATATGAAAAACTGTTTTTT.

This chain links TRBV2 with TRBJ2-7; TRBD2 matches 8 bases. The CDR3 has 20 residues. J gave up 0 bases and V 4 bases, and 20 bases lay outside the gene matches. The germline gives CDR1 SNHLY, CDR2 FYNNEI. As DNA, the CDR3 is TGTGCCAGCAGTGGCCCAGGGGAGCGGGGGAGAAAATCAAGCTCCTACGAGCAGTACTTC. Translated, it gives CASSGPGERGRKSSSYEQYF. Using reference TRBV2 and TRBJ2-7 for the parts outside the CDR3, the full variable domain is EPEVTQTPSHQVTQMGQEVILRCVPISNHLYFYWYRQILGQKVEFLVSFYNNEISEKSEIFDDQFSVERPDGSNFTLKIRSTKLEDSAMYFCASSGPGERGRKSSSYEQYFGPGTRLTVT.

The chain is built from TRBV7-9 and TRBJ1-3; D ambiguous. Trimming shortened V by 2 bases and J by 3 bases, and 2 bases separated the two germline ends. This CDR3 spans 12 amino acids. Germline V CDR1 and CDR2: SEHNR, FQNEAQ (reference sequence). The CDR3 DNA is TGTGCCAGCAGCTTACTTGGAAACACCATATATTTT. Amino acid sequence: CASSLLGNTIYF.

This rearrangement joins TRBV6-5 to TRBJ2-7, with D maybe TRBD1 (6 bases). Germline CDR1 is MNHEY and CDR2 is SVGAGI. Trimming took 6 bases from V and 1 from J, leaving 16 bases between them. CDR3 size: 15 residues. CDR3 in DNA: TGTGCCAGCAGCGGGCTCGGACAGCCTTCCTACGAGCAGTACTTC. Amino acids: CASSGLGQPSYEQYF.

The chain joins TRBV5-1 to TRBJ2-7, with D perhaps matching TRBD1 (6 bases). The CDR3 runs 14 residues. Trimming cost V 2 bases and J 1 base, with 10 bases left between them. CDR1 is SGHRS and CDR2 is YFSETQ in the germline V gene. CDR3 sequence reads: CASSLGGGSYEQYF. The DNA for the CDR3 is TGCGCCAGCAGCTTAGGGGGTGGTTCCTACGAGCAGTACTTC.

V is TRBV5-1 and J is TRBJ1-4; the D is unclear. V shed 4 bases and J shed 2 bases, with 12 bases lying between them. This CDR3 is built from 15 residues. The germline V gene has CDR1 SGHRS and CDR2 YFSETQ. CDR3 region: CASSPGPETNEKLFF. The CDR3 bases are TGCGCCAGCAGCCCCGGTCCGGAGACTAATGAAAAACTGTTTTTT.

This chain links TRBV11-3 with TRBJ1-2, with D possibly TRBD1 on 6 matching bases. The germline CDR1 and CDR2 sequences are SGHNT and YENEEA. The CDR3 extends over 13 amino acids. Trimming shortened V by 5 bases and J by 4 bases, and 11 bases separated the two germline ends. The CDR3 here is CASSPRGGYGYTF. Written as DNA, the CDR3 is TGTGCCAGCAGCCCCAGGGGTGGCTATGGCTACACCTTC.

The rearrangement joins TRBV19 to TRBJ2-7; a weak D match, TRBD1 (6 bases). The germline V gene has CDR1 LNHDA and CDR2 SQIVND (reference sequence). The CDR3 sequence is 14 residues long. Trimming stripped 6 bases from V and 2 bases from J, with 14 bases between. In DNA form, the CDR3 reads TGTGCCAGTAGGCAACCACAGGGACCCTACGAGCAGTACTTC. Residues: CASRQPQGPYEQYF. Combining the CDR3 with reference TRBV19 and TRBJ2-7 gives the whole variable domain DGGITQSPKYLFRKEGQNVTLSCEQNLNHDAMYWYRQDPGQGLRLIYYSQIVNDFQKGDIAEGYSVSREKKESFPLTVTSAQKNPTAFYLCASRQPQGPYEQYFGPGTRLTVT.

The V call is TRBV6-2 or TRBV6-3, the J call TRBJ2-2; TRBD2 is a possible D gene (6 bases). Trimming pared 2 bases from V and 4 bases from J, leaving 17 bases between. Germline CDR1 MNHEY, CDR2 SVGEGT. The CDR3 has 17 residues. Here the CDR3 reads CASSYREGTGITGELFF. The CDR3 DNA reads as TGTGCCAGCAGTTACCGCGAGGGGACTGGAATCACCGGGGAGCTGTTTTTT.

The chain uses TRBV2 and TRBJ2-1; the match to TRBD1 covers 8 bases. The CDR3 has 12 amino acids. Germline CDR1 reads SNHLY; CDR2 reads FYNNEI. The V and J ends lost 7 bases and 15 bases, in that order; junction bases with no gene match: 11. The CDR3 protein is CASTSDRVISFF. The CDR3 DNA follows: TGTGCCAGCACCTCGGACAGGGTGATTTCGTTCTTC. Filled out from reference TRBV2 and TRBJ2-1, the complete variable domain reads EPEVTQTPSHQVTQMGQEVILRCVPISNHLYFYWYRQILGQKVEFLVSFYNNEISEKSEIFDDQFSVERPDGSNFTLKIRSTKLEDSAMYFCASTSDRVISFFGPGTRLTVL.

The chain combines TRBV29-1 with TRBJ1-3; no clear D. Trimming removed 4 bases from V and 3 bases from J, with 13 bases in between. There are 14 residues in the CDR3. Germline V gene sequence: CDR1 SQVTM, CDR2 ANQGSEA. This CDR3 reads CSVGGATLGNTIYF. In DNA form, the CDR3 reads TGCAGCGTTGGCGGTGCTACCCTTGGAAACACCATATATTTT.

There are many counts of this clone. The chain employs TRBV4-1 and TRBJ2-1, with 10 bases identical to TRBD2. Germline V gene sequence: CDR1 MGHRA, CDR2 YSYEKL. V shed 0 bases and J 6 bases; nucleotides not matched to a gene: 8. CDR3 length: 17 amino acids. DNA of the CDR3: TGCGCCAGCAGCCAAGATGGGGCAGCGGGGGGGATCAATGAGCAGTTCTTC. Translation: CASSQDGAAGGINEQFF.

The gene calls are TRBV7-9 and TRBJ1-3, with 9 bases fitting TRBD1. V dropped 7 bases and J dropped 3; count of bases not matched to a gene: 10. This CDR3 has 16 residues. Germline CDR1 reads SEHNR; CDR2 reads FQNEAQ (reference sequence). The CDR3 reads CASTPTRDRVGNTIYF. The CDR3 DNA reads TGTGCCAGCACCCCTACCCGGGACAGGGTTGGAAACACCATATATTTT.

This clone has just one count. The chain uses TRBV6-6 and TRBJ2-3; the match to TRBD2 covers 11 bases. The CDR3 length is 18 residues. With V trimmed by 6 bases and J by 1 base, 12 bases remained unmatched. The germline V gene encodes CDR1 MNHNY and CDR2 SVGAGI (reference sequence). The CDR3 DNA sequence: TGTGCCAGCAGACGATACCCCCTTAGCGGGGGGGGCACAGATACGCAGTATTTT. This gives the protein CASRRYPLSGGGTDTQYF.

The V and J genes are TRBV7-2 and TRBJ1-5; TRBD1 might be the D (6 bases). Trimming removed 5 bases from V and 6 bases from J, with 17 bases in between. This CDR3 region has 15 residues. CDR1 is SGHTA and CDR2 is FQGNSA in the germline V gene. The CDR3, as DNA: TGTGCCAGCAGCGTACAGGGCATGGGTGGTCAGCCCCAGCATTTT. Translating gives CASSVQGMGGQPQHF.

This clone is a singleton in its sample. This sequence joins TRBV5-1 and TRBJ1-1; no clear D gene. With 0 bases removed from V and 7 bases from J, the gap between germline ends came to 16 bases. Germline V gene data show CDR1 as SGHRS and CDR2 as YFSETQ. The CDR3 runs 15 residues. In DNA, the CDR3 is TGCGCCAGCAGCTTGGGACTAAGTCGGGAGAATGAAGCTTTCTTT. This translates into CASSLGLSRENEAFF.

The chain links TRBV6-2 or TRBV6-3 to TRBJ1-5; no reliable D call. The CDR3 extends over 17 amino acids. The ends were cut back, 6 bases at V and 0 bases at J, with 18 bases in the middle. From germline, CDR1 is MNHEY and CDR2 SVGEGT. CDR3 sequence reads: CASRPTHSGYSNQPQHF. The CDR3 DNA reads as TGTGCCAGCAGGCCTACTCATTCGGGGTATAGCAATCAGCCCCAGCATTTT.

The chain combines TRBV29-1 with TRBJ1-5; D gene unclear. The CDR3 has 14 residues. Germline CDR1 SQVTM, CDR2 ANQGSEA. Trimming removed 0 bases at V and 1 base at J, with 7 bases between. The CDR3 DNA sequence: TGCAGCGTTGAAGATGCGGGGAGCAATCAGCCCCAGCATTTT. It encodes CSVEDAGSNQPQHF.

The CDR3 sequence: CASSGLFSGSHQPQHF. DNA for the CDR3: TGTGCCAGCAGTGGCCTTTTTTCGGGGTCGCATCAGCCCCAGCATTTT. The chain employs TRBV25-1 and TRBJ1-5; D is unclear. Trimming took 4 bases from V and 5 from J, leaving 18 bases between them. The CDR3 is 16 residues long. Germline values: CDR1 MGHDK, CDR2 SYGVNS.

V is TRBV20-1 and J is TRBJ2-6; D assignment may be TRBD1 or TRBD2 (5 bases each). Trimming shortened V by 3 bases and J by 2 bases, and 8 bases separated the two germline ends. The length of the CDR3 is 14 residues. Looked up from germline, CDR1 is DFQATT and CDR2 is SNEGSKA (reference sequence). The CDR3 spells CSASGGAGANVLTF. In DNA form, the CDR3 reads TGCAGTGCTAGTGGGGGAGCTGGGGCCAACGTCCTGACTTTC.

J is TRBJ1-3 and V is TRBV7-2; possibly TRBD1 for D (6 bases). Trimming removed 5 bases from V and 9 bases from J, with 17 bases in between. CDR3 size: 14 residues. Per the germline V gene, CDR1 is SGHTA and CDR2 is FQGNSA. The CDR3 spells CASSPDSEGRTIYF. CDR3 coding DNA: TGTGCCAGCAGCCCGGACAGCGAGGGACGCACCATATATTTT.

V gene TRBV5-6 combines with J gene TRBJ1-2; D may be TRBD1 (5 bases). CDR1 is SGHDT, CDR2 YYEEEE, per germline. This CDR3 comprises 14 residues. Trimming took off 0 bases at V and 6 bases at J, with 12 bases between the two ends. CDR3 amino acids: CASSLVGQGHGYTF. CDR3 coding DNA: TGTGCCAGCAGCTTGGTAGGCCAGGGCCATGGCTACACCTTC.

V is TRBV13 and J is TRBJ1-2; 9 bases align to TRBD1. V lost 0 bases, J lost 6 bases, and 5 bases stayed unmatched. The CDR3 is 15 amino acids. In germline, CDR1 is PRHDT, CDR2 FYEKMQ (reference sequence). The CDR3 DNA reads TGTGCCAGCAGCTTAGGCCAGGGACAGGGTCATGGCTACACCTTC. Translated: CASSLGQGQGHGYTF.

The chain joins TRBV5-1 to TRBJ1-1; 9 bases line up with TRBD1. From germline, CDR1 is SGHRS and CDR2 YFSETQ. Trimming took 2 bases from V and 5 from J; bases not matched to a gene: 4. The CDR3 is 14 amino acids. CDR3 nucleotides: TGCGCCAGCAGCTTAACAGGGGGCAGGACTGAAGCTTTCTTT. Protein product: CASSLTGGRTEAFF.

The chain is built from TRBV6-5 and TRBJ2-3; D not resolved. Germline lookup yields CDR1 MNHEY and CDR2 SVGAGI. The ends were cut back, 6 bases at V and 2 bases at J, with 15 bases in the middle. The CDR3 covers 15 residues. CDR3 bases: TGTGCCAGCAGCCTGGGCTTGGGTCACACAGATACGCAGTATTTT. Translating it yields CASSLGLGHTDTQYF.